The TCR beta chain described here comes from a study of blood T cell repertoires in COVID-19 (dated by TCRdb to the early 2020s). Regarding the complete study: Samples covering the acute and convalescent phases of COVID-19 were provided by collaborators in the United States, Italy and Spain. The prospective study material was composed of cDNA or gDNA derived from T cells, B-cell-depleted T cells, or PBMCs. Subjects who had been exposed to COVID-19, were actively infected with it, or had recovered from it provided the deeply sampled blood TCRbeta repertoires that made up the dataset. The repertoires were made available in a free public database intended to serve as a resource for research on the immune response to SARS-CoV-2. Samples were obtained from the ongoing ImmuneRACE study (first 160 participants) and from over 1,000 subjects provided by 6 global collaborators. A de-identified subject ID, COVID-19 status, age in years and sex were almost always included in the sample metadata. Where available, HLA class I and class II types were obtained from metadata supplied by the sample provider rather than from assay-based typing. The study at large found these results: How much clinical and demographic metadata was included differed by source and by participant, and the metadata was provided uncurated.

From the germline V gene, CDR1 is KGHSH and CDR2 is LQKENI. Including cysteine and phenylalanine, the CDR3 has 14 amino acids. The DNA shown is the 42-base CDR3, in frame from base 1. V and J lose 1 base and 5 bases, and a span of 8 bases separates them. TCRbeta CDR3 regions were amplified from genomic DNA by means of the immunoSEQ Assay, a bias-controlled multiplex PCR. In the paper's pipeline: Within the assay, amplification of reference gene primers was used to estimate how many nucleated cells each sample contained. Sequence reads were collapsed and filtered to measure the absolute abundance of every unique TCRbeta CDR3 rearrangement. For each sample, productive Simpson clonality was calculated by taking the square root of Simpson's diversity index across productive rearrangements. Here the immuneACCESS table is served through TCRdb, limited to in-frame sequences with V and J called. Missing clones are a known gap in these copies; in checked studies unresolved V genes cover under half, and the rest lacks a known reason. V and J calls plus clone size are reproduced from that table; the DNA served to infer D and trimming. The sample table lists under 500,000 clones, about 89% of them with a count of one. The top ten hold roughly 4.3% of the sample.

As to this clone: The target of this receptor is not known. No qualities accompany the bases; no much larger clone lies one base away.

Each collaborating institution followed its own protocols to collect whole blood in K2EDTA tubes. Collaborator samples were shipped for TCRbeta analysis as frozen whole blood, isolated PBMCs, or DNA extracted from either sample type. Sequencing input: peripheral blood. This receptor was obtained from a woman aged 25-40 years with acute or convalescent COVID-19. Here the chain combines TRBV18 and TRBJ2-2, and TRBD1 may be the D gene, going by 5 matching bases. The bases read TGTGCCAGCTCACCACAGGGGCCGACCGGGGAGCTGTTTTTT. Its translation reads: CASSPQGPTGELFF.